Presented here are 29 T cell receptor beta chains from one specimen sequenced in a study of early T cells in non-severe SARS-CoV-2 infection. TCRdb re-called the 5' RACE reads with MiXCR, one entry per CDR3 protein. The data show more than 65,000 distinct CDR3 sequences, with 9.5% to 15% seen just once and approximately 3.9% held by the top ten. Sequenced material: whole blood. These receptor sequences come from an adult who was a healthcare worker with PCR-confirmed SARS-CoV-2 infection or an uninfected control (not recorded which).

This clonotype was detected a few times. V usage is TRBV29-1 and J usage is TRBJ1-5; 10 bases agree with TRBD1. The CDR3 runs to 14 residues. Germline values: CDR1 SQVTM, CDR2 ANQGSEA. V was clipped by 4 bases and J by 5 bases; unmatched bases: 5. The CDR3 bases are TGCAGCGTTGGTGGGACAGGGGAAGATCAGCCCCAGCATTTT. It specifies CSVGGTGEDQPQHF.

This clonotype came up many times. The chain couples TRBV27 to TRBJ1-5; D gene unclear. V was trimmed by 4 bases and J by 0 bases, leaving 4 bases between them. This CDR3 contains 13 residues. CDR1 is MNHEY, CDR2 SMNVEV, per germline (reference sequence). The CDR3 protein is CASSWNSNQPQHF. The CDR3 DNA sequence: TGTGCCAGCAGTTGGAATAGCAATCAGCCCCAGCATTTT.

This clonotype was observed at least ten times. This chain links TRBV29-1 with TRBJ2-3, with D tentatively TRBD2 (6 bases). This CDR3 spans 13 amino acids. Trimming shortened V by 1 base and J by 6 bases, and 11 bases separated the two germline ends. Germline CDR1 reads SQVTM; CDR2 reads ANQGSEA. The CDR3 nucleotides read TGCAGCGTTGAAGTCGGGAGTGGGGATACGCAGTATTTT. This encodes CSVEVGSGDTQYF.

The CDR3 nucleotides read TGTGCCAGCAGTGTAGCGGGAGGTTTTAATGAGCAGTTCTTC. This encodes CASSVAGGFNEQFF. The rearrangement uses TRBV6-4 and TRBJ2-1; 10 bases agree with TRBD2. This CDR3 has 14 residues. V lost 4 bases and J lost 7; bases outside the gene matches: 4. Germline-derived CDR1 and CDR2 are MRHNA and SNTAGT.

The table lists this clonotype with many counts. V and J are TRBV29-1 and TRBJ2-1, with 9 positions matching TRBD2. V trimming: 1 base; J trimming: 2 bases; junction bases outside the gene matches: 0. Per the germline V gene, CDR1 is SQVTM and CDR2 is ANQGSEA. The CDR3 has 14 amino acids. In DNA form, the CDR3 reads TGCAGCGTTGAAGTAGCGGGAGCCTACAATGAGCAGTTCTTC. Amino acids: CSVEVAGAYNEQFF.

This sequence joins TRBV6-4 and TRBJ1-5; no firm D call. The germline V gene has CDR1 MRHNA and CDR2 SNTAGT. V lost 5 bases and J lost 1, with 6 bases in between. CDR3 length: 13 amino acids. The CDR3 DNA follows: TGTGCCAGCAGTATGGCCAGCAATCAGCCCCAGCATTTT. Its protein is CASSMASNQPQHF.

The table lists this clonotype with many counts. V and J are TRBV14 and TRBJ2-1; TRBD2 aligns across 10 bases. This CDR3 spans 14 amino acids. The germline V gene encodes CDR1 SGHDN and CDR2 FVKESK. Trimming cost V 4 bases and J 10 bases; bases outside gene matches: 7. CDR3 in DNA: TGTGCCAGCAGCCGAGCGGGAGGGCCCGGGGAGCAGTTCTTC. Amino acid sequence: CASSRAGGPGEQFF. Full variable domain (missing parts from reference TRBV14 and TRBJ2-1): EAGVTQFPSHSVIEKGQTVTLRCDPISGHDNLYWYRRVMGKEIKFLLHFVKESKQDESGMPNNRFLAERTGGTYSTLKVQPAELEDSGVYFCASSRAGGPGEQFFGPGTRLTVL.

This clonotype was seen more than once but under ten times. V usage is TRBV5-1 and J usage is TRBJ2-3; the match to TRBD2 covers 7 bases. The length of the CDR3 is 14 residues. Trimming cost V 5 bases and J 0 bases; bases outside gene matches: 3. Germline V gives CDR1 SGHRS, CDR2 YFSETQ. The CDR3 DNA sequence: TGCGCCAGCAGAGCGGGATCTAGCACAGATACGCAGTATTTT. Amino acids: CASRAGSSTDTQYF. Combining the CDR3 with reference TRBV5-1 and TRBJ2-3 gives the whole variable domain KAGVTQTPRYLIKTRGQQVTLSCSPISGHRSVSWYQQTPGQGLQFLFEYFSETQRNKGNFPGRFSGRQFSNSRSEMNVSTLELGDSALYLCASRAGSSTDTQYFGPGTRLTVL.

This clonotype was detected a few times. The V call is TRBV13, the J call TRBJ1-1, with D unresolved. V shed 7 bases and J shed 0 bases, with 9 bases lying between them. Germline CDR1 and CDR2: PRHDT and FYEKMQ (reference sequence). The CDR3 is 13 amino acids. CDR3 region: CASTSEMNTEAFF. In DNA, the CDR3 is TGTGCCAGCACGTCAGAGATGAACACTGAAGCTTTCTTT.

This clonotype was recorded many times. One base away lies a much larger clone, so this may be a sequencing read error. The gene calls are TRBV3-1 and TRBJ1-3, with D possibly TRBD1 on 5 matching bases. This CDR3 is built from 15 residues. Germline lookup yields CDR1 LGHDT and CDR2 YNNKEL (reference sequence). The CDR3 nucleotides read TGTGCCAGCAGTCCGGGACCGTACTCTGAAAACACCATATATTTT. Its protein is CASSPGPYSENTIYF.

The chain has TRBV28 and TRBJ2-3, with 7 bases aligning to TRBD2. The J segment lost 4 bases and the V segment lost 3 bases, leaving 7 bases of the junction unmatched. Per the germline V gene, CDR1 is MDHEN and CDR2 is SYDVKM. This CDR3 is built from 15 residues. The CDR3 bases are TGTGCCAGCAGTTTTCCGGGAGGTGGGCCAGATACGCAGTATTTT. It codes for CASSFPGGGPDTQYF.

In this sample, this clonotype turned up many times. This chain connects TRBV3-1 to TRBJ2-3; D is uncertain. This CDR3 is 11 amino acids long. V lost 4 bases and J 9 bases, leaving 8 bases between the germline ends. The germline V gene has CDR1 LGHDT and CDR2 YNNKEL (reference sequence). The CDR3 here is CASSLLYTQYF. CDR3 nucleotide sequence: TGTGCCAGCAGCCTGCTGTACACGCAGTATTTT.

A few counts support this clonotype. V is TRBV28 and J is TRBJ1-1, with D possibly being TRBD1 (6 bases). V shed 10 bases and J shed 0 bases, with 15 bases lying between them. The CDR3 covers 14 residues. Germline values: CDR1 MDHEN, CDR2 SYDVKM. CDR3 residues: CATRVGGVNTEAFF. As DNA, the CDR3 is TGTGCCACCCGGGTCGGGGGCGTGAACACTGAAGCTTTCTTT.

The V call is TRBV20-1, the J call TRBJ2-7; D perhaps matches TRBD1 (7 bases). This CDR3 is built from 14 residues. V dropped 5 bases and J dropped 1 base, with 15 bases sitting between them. Germline values: CDR1 DFQATT, CDR2 SNEGSKA (reference sequence). The CDR3 reads CSARQGGGSYEQYF. CDR3 DNA sequence: TGCAGTGCTCGACAGGGAGGAGGATCCTACGAGCAGTACTTC.

In its sample, this clonotype was seen a few times. The chain recombines TRBV11-2 with TRBJ2-1; D is unclear. Trimming removed 2 bases at V and 10 bases at J, with 12 bases between. Germline CDR1 is SGHAT and CDR2 is FQNNGV. This CDR3 has 13 residues. The CDR3 region has the DNA TGTGCCAGCAGCTTACAGACCTTGACAGAGCAGTTCTTC. It codes for CASSLQTLTEQFF.

This clonotype was counted at least ten times. The chain combines TRBV24-1 with TRBJ2-3; 7 bases line up with TRBD1. V shed 4 bases and J 3 bases; nucleotides not matched to a gene: 3. This CDR3 spans 14 amino acids. Germline V gives CDR1 KGHDR, CDR2 SFDVKD. Here the CDR3 DNA reads TGTGCCACCAGTGACGCACAGGGGACAGATACGCAGTATTTT. Its translation: CATSDAQGTDTQYF.

The chain combines TRBV5-1 with TRBJ2-7; 9 nucleotides agree with TRBD2. V shed 0 bases, J shed 2 bases, and the junction held 6 bases outside the gene matches. Germline V gene sequence: CDR1 SGHRS, CDR2 YFSETQ. The CDR3 has 16 residues. The CDR3 region has the DNA TGCGCCAGCAGCTTGGGGCCAGCGGGAGGACCCTACGAGCAGTACTTC. Protein product: CASSLGPAGGPYEQYF.

There are a few counts of this clonotype. The rearrangement joins TRBV6-6 to TRBJ2-4; D may be TRBD1 or TRBD2 (5 bases each). The CDR3 is 16 residues long. With 4 bases removed from V and 2 bases from J, the gap between germline ends came to 15 bases. Germline values: CDR1 MNHNY, CDR2 SVGAGI (reference sequence). Here the CDR3 DNA reads TGTGCCAGCAGTTTTCAGTCCGGGACCACCAAAAACATTCAGTACTTC. It is translated as CASSFQSGTTKNIQYF.

This clonotype occurred many times. The rearrangement uses TRBV19 and TRBJ1-2, with D perhaps TRBD1 (6 bases). The CDR3 loop spans 13 amino acids. Trimming cost V 8 bases and J 8 bases, with 18 bases left between them. From germline, CDR1 is LNHDA and CDR2 SQIVND (reference sequence). CDR3 nucleotides: TGTGCCAGTCTCCAACAGGGCGGGAGCGGCTACACCTTC. This encodes CASLQQGGSGYTF. Using reference TRBV19 and TRBJ1-2 for the parts outside the CDR3, the full variable domain is DGGITQSPKYLFRKEGQNVTLSCEQNLNHDAMYWYRQDPGQGLRLIYYSQIVNDFQKGDIAEGYSVSREKKESFPLTVTSAQKNPTAFYLCASLQQGGSGYTFGSGTRLTVV.

This clonotype was observed many times. V gene TRBV6-1 combines with J gene TRBJ1-5; unclear D gene. This CDR3 is built from 15 residues. The V gene lost 3 bases and the J gene lost 3 bases, with 12 bases spanning the gap. Germline V gene sequence: CDR1 MNHNS, CDR2 SASEGT. CDR3 nucleotides: TGTGCCAGCAGTGATATCCTTCCCTTCAATCAGCCCCAGCATTTT. The encoded protein is CASSDILPFNQPQHF.

This clonotype has a count of ten or more. The rearrangement joins TRBV5-4 to TRBJ2-4; the D call may be TRBD1 or TRBD2 (5 bases each). CDR1 is SGHNT, CDR2 YYREEE, per germline (reference sequence). CDR3 length: 16 amino acids. Trimming shortened V by 0 bases and J by 0 bases, and 10 bases separated the two germline ends. CDR3 protein: CASSLGGAGAKNIQYF. CDR3 nucleotide sequence: TGTGCCAGCAGCTTGGGAGGGGCCGGAGCCAAAAACATTCAGTACTTC.

A few counts support this clonotype. V usage is TRBV7-2 and J usage is TRBJ2-1; 8 nucleotides match TRBD2. V lost 1 base to trimming and J lost 5 bases; unmatched junction nucleotides: 7. This CDR3 is 16 amino acids long. CDR1 and CDR2 from the germline V gene are SGHTA and FQGNSA. The DNA of the CDR3 is TGTGCCAGCAGCTTAGTGGGCGGGAGGAGCAACAATGAGCAGTTCTTC. Its translation: CASSLVGGRSNNEQFF.

Ten or more counts support this clonotype. The chain recombines TRBV27 with TRBJ2-7, with TRBD2 matching 12 bases. The germline V gene encodes CDR1 MNHEY and CDR2 SMNVEV (reference sequence). The CDR3 is made up of 15 amino acids. V shed 5 bases and J 2 bases; nucleotides not matched to a gene: 4. The CDR3 DNA is TGTGCCAGCAGTGTCTCTAGCGGGAGGGCCTACGAGCAGTACTTC. Translating gives CASSVSSGRAYEQYF.

This clonotype was recorded a few times. The CDR3 DNA is TGTGCCAGCATGTCCCAGGACAGTGAAGCTTTCTTT. Protein product: CASMSQDSEAFF. This chain uses TRBV9 with TRBJ1-1, with TRBD1 as a possible D gene (6 bases). CDR1 is SGDLS and CDR2 is YYNGEE in the germline V gene. Trimming stripped 6 bases from V and 7 bases from J, with 13 bases between. This CDR3 is 12 amino acids long.

This chain uses TRBV18 with TRBJ2-7, with 9 bases lining up with TRBD1. V was pared by 6 bases and J by 4 bases, with 10 bases of the junction left unmatched. Germline V lookup: CDR1 KGHSH, CDR2 LQKENI. This CDR3 contains 15 residues. The CDR3 nucleotides are TGTGCCAGCTCGCCCTCGGACAGGGGAGGGTACGAGCAGTACTTC. Translated, it gives CASSPSDRGGYEQYF.

About this clonotype: A much larger clone lies one base from this, so it may be a read error. The chain has TRBV20-1 and TRBJ2-1, with a weak D call TRBD2 (5 bases). Deletions cut 1 base from V and 0 bases from J, with 13 bases between. The CDR3 length is 16 residues. The germline V gene has CDR1 DFQATT and CDR2 SNEGSKA (reference sequence). In DNA form, the CDR3 reads TGCAGTGCTAGAGGTCGAGCGGTTCTCTCCTACAATGAGCAGTTCTTC. It encodes CSARGRAVLSYNEQFF.

This clonotype has at least ten counts. The gene calls are TRBV28 and TRBJ2-7, with a weak D call TRBD1 (6 bases). The V gene lost 6 bases and the J gene lost 0 bases, with 15 bases spanning the gap. The CDR3 covers 15 residues. The germline V gene has CDR1 MDHEN and CDR2 SYDVKM. DNA of the CDR3: TGTGCCAGCAGCTACGGACAGTCGAGCTCCTACGAGCAGTACTTC. This translates into CASSYGQSSSYEQYF.

Many counts were recorded for this clonotype. The rearrangement uses TRBV7-9 and TRBJ1-2; 12 nucleotides align to TRBD1. The V gene end was trimmed by 4 bases and the J gene end by 7 bases; junction bases not matched to a gene: 7. This CDR3 spans 15 amino acids. Germline CDR1 reads SEHNR; CDR2 reads FQNEAQ (reference sequence). The CDR3 DNA reads TGTGCCAGCAGCTATGGGACAGGGGGCCGTAGTGGCTACACCTTC. Its translation: CASSYGTGGRSGYTF.

This clonotype has ten or more counts. The chain employs TRBV7-6 and TRBJ2-7; 11 nucleotides align to TRBD2. This CDR3 has 16 residues. V gave up 2 bases and J gave up 0 bases; unmatched junction bases: 3. The germline CDR1 and CDR2 sequences are SGHVS and FNYEAQ. In DNA form, the CDR3 reads TGTGCCAGCAGCTTAACTAGCGGGGGATTCTCCTACGAGCAGTACTTC. It yields the protein CASSLTSGGFSYEQYF.